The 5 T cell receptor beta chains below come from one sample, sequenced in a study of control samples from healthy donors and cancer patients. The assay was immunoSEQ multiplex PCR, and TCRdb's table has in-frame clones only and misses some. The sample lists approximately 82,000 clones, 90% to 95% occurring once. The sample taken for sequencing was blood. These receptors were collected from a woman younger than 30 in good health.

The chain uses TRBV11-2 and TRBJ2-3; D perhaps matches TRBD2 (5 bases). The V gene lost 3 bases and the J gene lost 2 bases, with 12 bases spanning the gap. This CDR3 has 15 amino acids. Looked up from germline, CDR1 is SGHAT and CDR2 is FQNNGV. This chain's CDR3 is CASSFRADYTDTQYF. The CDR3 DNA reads TGTGCCAGCAGCTTTCGGGCAGACTACACAGATACGCAGTATTTT.

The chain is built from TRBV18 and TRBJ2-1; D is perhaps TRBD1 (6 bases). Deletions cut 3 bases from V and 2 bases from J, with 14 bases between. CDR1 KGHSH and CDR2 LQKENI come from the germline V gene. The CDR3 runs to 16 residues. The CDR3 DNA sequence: TGTGCCAGCTCACCGCCAGGGACAATCCCCTACAATGAGCAGTTCTTC. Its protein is CASSPPGTIPYNEQFF.

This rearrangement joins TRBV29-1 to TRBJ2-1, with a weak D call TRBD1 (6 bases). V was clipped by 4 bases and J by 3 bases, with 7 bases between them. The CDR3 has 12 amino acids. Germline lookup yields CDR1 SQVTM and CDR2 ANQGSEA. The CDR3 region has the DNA TGCAGCGTTGGGGACAACTACAATGAGCAGTTCTTC. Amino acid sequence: CSVGDNYNEQFF.

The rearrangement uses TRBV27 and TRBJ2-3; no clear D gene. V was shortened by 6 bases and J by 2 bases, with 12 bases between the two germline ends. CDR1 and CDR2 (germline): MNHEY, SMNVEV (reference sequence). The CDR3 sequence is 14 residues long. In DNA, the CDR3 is TGTGCCAGCAGCTCTCTCCGTTTCACAGATACGCAGTATTTT. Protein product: CASSSLRFTDTQYF.

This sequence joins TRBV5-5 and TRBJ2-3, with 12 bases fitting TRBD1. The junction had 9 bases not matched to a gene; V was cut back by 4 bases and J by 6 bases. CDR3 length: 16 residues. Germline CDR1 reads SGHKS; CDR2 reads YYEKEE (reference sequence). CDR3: CASSIGTGGLSDTQYF. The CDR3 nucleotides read TGTGCCAGCAGCATAGGGACAGGGGGCTTGTCGGATACGCAGTATTTT.